This entry lists 23 T cell receptor beta chains sequenced from one sample in a study of post-analysis software for immune sequencing data. Unique molecular identifiers were present in the TCR beta cDNA libraries. Each CDR3 protein is one row after TCRdb ran MiXCR on the PCR reads. The table shows around 700,000 distinct CDR3 sequences, with approximately 60% occurring only once. Study-wide results and limits: TRBV segments more frequent in patients than in controls numbered five and included TRBV5-6, TRBV5-1 and TRBV20-1.

Their antigens are not known. Input material: blood. Receptors originate from a girl aged 2 to 10 with multiple sclerosis.

The rearrangement joins TRBV5-1 to TRBJ2-5, with TRBD2 matching over 7 bases. The DNA end is a closer match to TRBJ2-7, so the J assignment may be wrong. This CDR3 comprises 16 residues. Per the germline V gene, CDR1 is SGHRS and CDR2 is YFSETQ. CDR3 sequence reads: CASSLAGGSRNYEQYF. The CDR3 bases are TGCGCCAGCAGCTTGGCCGGGGGGAGTCGGAACTACGAGCAGTACTTC.

CDR3 nucleotide sequence: TGTGCCAGCAGCCAAGGGGAGATAGGGCTAGCGGCTAACAATGAGCAGTTCTTC. This codes for CASSQGEIGLAANNEQFF. The gene calls are TRBV3-1 and TRBJ2-1, with TRBD2 matching over 7 bases. The J segment lost 5 bases and the V segment lost 1 base, leaving 14 bases of the junction unmatched. Germline V lookup: CDR1 LGHDT, CDR2 YNNKEL (reference sequence). This CDR3 has 18 residues.

The chain is built from TRBV20-1 and TRBJ2-1; no clear D. From germline, CDR1 is DFQATT and CDR2 SNEGSKA (reference sequence). This CDR3 is 14 amino acids long. Trimming removed 4 bases from V and 4 bases from J, with 14 bases in between. The CDR3, as DNA: TGCAGTGCTACCGCCCTGCCGGTTTACAATGAGCAGTTCTTC. Encoded protein: CSATALPVYNEQFF.

This clonotype turned up a few times. The chain combines TRBV30 with TRBJ2-1, with D possibly matching TRBD2 (5 bases). The CDR3 spans 15 residues. V lost 3 bases and J 3 bases, leaving 15 bases between the germline ends. Germline assignment: CDR1 GTSNPN and CDR2 SVGIG (reference sequence). The CDR3 sequence is CAWSVASPGYNEQFF. The CDR3 coding sequence is TGTGCCTGGAGCGTAGCGTCCCCGGGCTACAATGAGCAGTTCTTC.

The chain combines TRBV29-1 with TRBJ2-4; D might be TRBD1 or TRBD2, each matching 5 bases. The J call may be faulty, since TRBJ2-5 better matches the DNA end. This CDR3 is 12 amino acids long. The germline gives CDR1 SQVTM, CDR2 ANQGSEA. The chain's CDR3 is CSVVGVWETQYF. The CDR3 DNA is TGCAGCGTTGTGGGGGTTTGGGAGACCCAGTACTTC.

The chain carries TRBV6-5 and TRBJ2-7; D uncertain. The CDR3 extends over 12 amino acids. In germline, CDR1 is MNHEY, CDR2 SVGAGI. V was clipped by 5 bases and J by 4 bases, with 9 bases between them. CDR3 in amino acids: CASSDAGYEQYF. For the CDR3, the DNA is TGTGCCAGCAGTGACGCTGGGTACGAGCAGTACTTC.

This chain joins TRBV4-3 and TRBJ1-2; D unclear. The CDR3 is 17 amino acids. CDR1 and CDR2 (germline): LGHNA, YSLEER. Trimming shortened V by 0 bases and J by 3 bases, and 17 bases separated the two germline ends. The CDR3 bases are TGCGCCAGCAGCCAAGATCCCACAGACCTCTACGACTATGGCTACACCTTC. The encoded protein is CASSQDPTDLYDYGYTF.

The chain combines TRBV29-1 with TRBJ1-2; D is undetermined. Trimming took off 1 base at V and 4 bases at J, with 13 bases between the two ends. This CDR3 region has 14 residues. Per germline, CDR1 SQVTM and CDR2 ANQGSEA. The CDR3 spells CSVEVINGSYGYTF. DNA of the CDR3: TGCAGCGTTGAAGTTATCAATGGCAGCTATGGCTACACCTTC.

This chain joins TRBV7-2 and TRBJ1-5; 7 bases match TRBD1. From germline, CDR1 is SGHTA and CDR2 FQGNSA. This CDR3 is 15 amino acids long. Unmatched junction bases numbered 3, after V lost 4 bases and J lost 0 bases. The CDR3 protein is CASSWTGDSNQPQHF. The CDR3 DNA reads TGTGCCAGCAGCTGGACAGGTGATAGCAATCAGCCCCAGCATTTT.

The V and J genes are TRBV7-2 and TRBJ1-2; 7 bases agree with TRBD1. Trimming cost V 2 bases and J 4 bases; bases outside gene matches: 1. The CDR3 loop spans 13 amino acids. Germline V lookup: CDR1 SGHTA, CDR2 FQGNSA. CDR3 protein: CASSLWDSYGYTF. CDR3 DNA: TGTGCCAGCAGCTTATGGGACAGCTATGGCTACACCTTC. Based on the CDR3 plus reference TRBV7-2 and TRBJ1-2, the full variable domain is GAGVSQSPSNKVTEKGKDVELRCDPISGHTALYWYRQSLGQGLEFLIYFQGNSAPDKSGLPSDRFSAERTGGSVSTLTIQRTQQEDSAVYLCASSLWDSYGYTFGSGTRLTVV.

The chain couples TRBV5-1 to TRBJ2-1, with 8 bases matching TRBD2. The CDR3 covers 15 residues. The V segment lost 7 bases and the J segment 0 bases; nucleotides outside the gene matches: 6. Germline CDR1 SGHRS, CDR2 YFSETQ. For the CDR3, the DNA is TGCGCCAGCCGAGATAGCGGGGACTCCTACAATGAGCAGTTCTTC. Protein sequence: CASRDSGDSYNEQFF. The whole variable domain, remainder taken from reference TRBV5-1 and TRBJ2-1, is KAGVTQTPRYLIKTRGQQVTLSCSPISGHRSVSWYQQTPGQGLQFLFEYFSETQRNKGNFPGRFSGRQFSNSRSEMNVSTLELGDSALYLCASRDSGDSYNEQFFGPGTRLTVL.

The chain joins TRBV5-6 to TRBJ2-1, with 16 nucleotides matching TRBD2. V was clipped by 4 bases and J by 8 bases; unmatched bases: 15. Per germline, CDR1 SGHDT and CDR2 YYEEEE. The CDR3 spans 19 residues. The CDR3 protein is CASSPEKGTSGRAWDEQFF. The DNA for the CDR3 is TGTGCCAGCAGCCCGGAAAAGGGGACTAGCGGGAGGGCCTGGGATGAGCAGTTCTTC.

The V gene is TRBV15, the J gene TRBJ2-1; D is uncertain. V was trimmed by 1 base and J by 6 bases, leaving 7 bases between them. The CDR3 has 13 residues. CDR1 and CDR2 (germline): LNHNV, YYDKDF (reference sequence). The CDR3 sequence: CATSRVGSNEQFF. For the CDR3, the DNA is TGTGCCACCAGCAGAGTAGGGTCCAATGAGCAGTTCTTC.

The V call is TRBV25-1, the J call TRBJ2-1; the D is unclear. Per germline, CDR1 MGHDK and CDR2 SYGVNS. Trimming shortened V by 3 bases and J by 3 bases, and 3 bases separated the two germline ends. The CDR3 sequence is 12 residues long. CDR3 amino acids: CASSENYNEQFF. The DNA of the CDR3 is TGTGCCAGCAGTGAGAACTACAATGAGCAGTTCTTC.

The genes are TRBV24-1 and TRBJ2-7, with D maybe TRBD1 (5 bases). The germline V and J ends were trimmed by 1 base and 12 bases, with 15 bases remaining between them. The CDR3 sequence is 13 residues long. The germline CDR1 and CDR2 sequences are KGHDR and SFDVKD. CDR3 in amino acids: CATSDLGVRPLYF. CDR3 nucleotide sequence: TGTGCCACCAGTGATTTAGGGGTCCGTCCGCTGTACTTC.

The chain joins TRBV12-3 or TRBV12-4 to TRBJ2-1, with 7 positions matching TRBD1. Trimming at V came to 5 bases and at J to 7 bases, leaving 11 bases not matched to a gene. The CDR3 sequence is 15 residues long. CDR3 bases: TGTGCCAGCAGTCAACAAGGGGGCCCGGGAAATGAGCAGTTCTTC. Protein sequence: CASSQQGGPGNEQFF.

The chain recombines TRBV19 with TRBJ1-4; a weak D match, TRBD1 (6 bases). The V and J ends lost 6 bases and 6 bases respectively, with 17 bases between them. Germline-derived CDR1 and CDR2 are LNHDA and SQIVND (reference sequence). This CDR3 spans 15 amino acids. The CDR3 is CASSPISTGDEKLFF. In DNA, the CDR3 is TGTGCCAGTAGCCCGATTTCGACAGGCGATGAAAAACTGTTTTTT.

This chain joins TRBV5-6 and TRBJ1-2; 8 bases line up with TRBD1. V lost 7 bases and J lost 6; bases outside the gene matches: 14. The CDR3 consists of 15 residues. Germline V gene lookup returns CDR1 SGHDT and CDR2 YYEEEE. This CDR3 is CASVVAGGSYHGYTF. The CDR3, as DNA: TGTGCCAGCGTCGTGGCAGGGGGCAGCTACCATGGCTACACCTTC.

The rearrangement links TRBV12-3 or TRBV12-4 to TRBJ2-2; no clear D. V was cut by 4 bases and J by 5 bases, with 11 bases left in between. This CDR3 has 14 amino acids. CDR3 sequence reads: CASSWDIGTGELFF. The CDR3 nucleotides are TGTGCCAGCAGTTGGGATATTGGGACCGGGGAGCTGTTTTTT.

This clonotype was seen more than once but under ten times. The chain is built from TRBV6-2 or TRBV6-3 and TRBJ2-6; TRBD1 might be the D (6 bases). The germline V gene has CDR1 MNHEY and CDR2 SVGEGT. The CDR3 loop spans 19 amino acids. Trimming left V 3 bases short and J 4 bases short, with 22 bases between. The CDR3: CASSYSSGQWGLGANVLTF. The CDR3 DNA is TGTGCCAGCAGTTATTCCTCCGGACAGTGGGGTTTGGGGGCCAACGTCCTGACTTTC.

The gene calls are TRBV3-1 and TRBJ2-1; TRBD2 matches at 7 bases. This CDR3 spans 16 amino acids. V lost 3 bases, J lost 0 bases, and 5 bases stayed unmatched. CDR1 is LGHDT, CDR2 YNNKEL, per germline (reference sequence). For the CDR3, the DNA is TGTGCCAGCAGCCATCCTTCTAGCGGCTCCTACAATGAGCAGTTCTTC. Encoded protein: CASSHPSSGSYNEQFF.

The V call is TRBV20-1, the J call TRBJ2-5, with TRBD1 as a possible D gene (5 bases). V was clipped by 3 bases and J by 1 base, with 12 bases between them. The CDR3 loop spans 14 amino acids. Looked up from germline, CDR1 is DFQATT and CDR2 is SNEGSKA (reference sequence). The CDR3 bases are TGCAGTGCTAGTGCCCTTGGGGCCCAAGAGACCCAGTACTTC. Protein sequence: CSASALGAQETQYF.

There are a few counts of this clonotype. The genes are TRBV20-1 and TRBJ2-1; 8 positions agree with TRBD2. V was clipped by 4 bases and J by 0 bases; unmatched bases: 5. Germline CDR1 is DFQATT and CDR2 is SNEGSKA (reference sequence). The CDR3 loop spans 15 amino acids. The CDR3 here is CSATPGTSSYNEQFF. CDR3 DNA sequence: TGCAGTGCTACACCCGGGACTAGCTCCTACAATGAGCAGTTCTTC.